Shown below are 20 T cell receptor beta chains from a single sample sequenced in a study of cytomegalovirus exposure and HLA in healthy donors. PCR primers comprised 60 Vbeta and 13 Jbeta primers. Sequenced by immunoSEQ multiplex PCR; TCRdb stores in-frame clones only, minus some. This sample carries approximately 150,000 clones, around three quarters of them seen once, and the ten largest clones take 1.5% to 1.9%. Source material: PBMCs. The origin of the receptors is a man between 35 and 55 years old in good health and CMV-seronegative.

This rearrangement joins TRBV6-1 to TRBJ2-7; no clear D. The CDR3 runs 12 residues. Germline assignment: CDR1 MNHNS and CDR2 SASEGT. The V and J ends lost 6 bases and 2 bases respectively, with 8 bases between them. CDR3 in DNA: TGTGCCAGCAGAGACATCACCTACGAGCAGTACGTC. As protein: CASRDITYEQYV.

The CDR3 nucleotides read TGTGCCAGCCCAACACCGGGACAATCATACTACACTGAAGCTTTCTTT. Protein product: CASPTPGQSYYTEAFF. This chain connects TRBV6-6 to TRBJ1-1, with a weak D call TRBD1 (6 bases). The length of the CDR3 is 16 residues. CDR1 is MNHNY, CDR2 SVGAGI, per germline (reference sequence). V gave up 8 bases and J gave up 3 bases, with 22 bases separating them.

The J gene is TRBJ1-5, the V gene TRBV19, with D maybe TRBD1 (5 bases). This CDR3 has 17 amino acids. V was cut by 7 bases and J by 2 bases, with 21 bases left in between. Germline values: CDR1 LNHDA, CDR2 SQIVND (reference sequence). CDR3 sequence (DNA): TGTGCCAGTACCCAACGAGGGAGGGGACTGGGCAATCAGCCCCAGCATTTT. Its translation is CASTQRGRGLGNQPQHF.

The rearrangement links TRBV28 to TRBJ1-3; 9 bases fit TRBD1. Germline CDR1 reads MDHEN; CDR2 reads SYDVKM. The CDR3 spans 17 residues. J gave up 0 bases and V 6 bases, and 9 bases lay outside the gene matches. The CDR3 sequence is CASRSGQGAYSGNTIYF. CDR3 bases: TGTGCCAGCAGGTCGGGACAGGGAGCATACTCTGGAAACACCATATATTTT.

DNA for the CDR3: TGTGCCAGTAGCCGGGGGACAGCCTATAGCAATCAGCCCCAGCATTTT. Translating it yields CASSRGTAYSNQPQHF. The V call is TRBV19, the J call TRBJ1-5; 7 nucleotides match TRBD1. The trim removed 6 bases at V and 0 bases at J, leaving 8 bases unmatched. The CDR3 extends over 16 amino acids. Germline V gives CDR1 LNHDA, CDR2 SQIVND (reference sequence).

The chain combines TRBV7-9 with TRBJ1-1; D gene ambiguous. The CDR3 extends over 13 amino acids. The germline V gene has CDR1 SEHNR and CDR2 FQNEAQ (reference sequence). V was clipped by 4 bases and J by 7 bases, with 13 bases between them. The CDR3 DNA is TGTGCCAGCAGCTCCAATTCAGGTCTTGAAGCTTTCTTT. This encodes CASSSNSGLEAFF.

The chain uses TRBV9 and TRBJ2-2, with 9 bases that match TRBD1. Trimming cost V 4 bases and J 6 bases; bases outside gene matches: 7. This CDR3 is 15 amino acids long. Germline V gene sequence: CDR1 SGDLS, CDR2 YYNGEE. DNA for the CDR3: TGTGCCAGCAGCCCTCGGACAGGGGTGGCCGGGGAGCTGTTTTTT. Protein product: CASSPRTGVAGELFF.

CDR3 bases: TGTGCCAGCAGCTTACAAGGGAGTGGGACTGAAGCTTTCTTT. Translation: CASSLQGSGTEAFF. The chain joins TRBV7-2 to TRBJ1-1; the D is unclear. CDR1 SGHTA and CDR2 FQGNSA come from the germline V gene. V was cut by 2 bases and J by 5 bases, with 12 bases left in between. The CDR3 has 14 residues.

The genes are TRBV20-1 and TRBJ2-5, with D tentatively TRBD1 (5 bases). This CDR3 is 11 amino acids long. Germline lookup yields CDR1 DFQATT and CDR2 SNEGSKA (reference sequence). CDR3 protein: CSRQTQETQYF. The CDR3 DNA sequence: TGCAGCCGACAGACGCAAGAGACCCAGTACTTC.

Only a few counts were recorded for this clone. V gene TRBV6-6 combines with J gene TRBJ2-7; 8 bases map to TRBD1. V shed 10 bases and J 4 bases; nucleotides not matched to a gene: 9. CDR3 size: 13 residues. CDR1 and CDR2 from the germline V gene are MNHNY and SVGAGI (reference sequence). The DNA for the CDR3 is TGTGCCACCACGAGGGACAGGAAATACGAGCAGTACTTC. Translating gives CATTRDRKYEQYF.

The rearrangement links TRBV5-1 to TRBJ2-7; 8 nucleotides align to TRBD1. Losses at the gene ends were 4 bases for V and 5 bases for J; bases not matched to a gene: 8. The CDR3 consists of 14 residues. CDR1 and CDR2 (germline): SGHRS, YFSETQ. CDR3 protein: CASSTGQGVDEQYF. The CDR3 DNA follows: TGCGCCAGCAGCACTGGACAGGGTGTTGACGAGCAGTACTTC.

The rearrangement joins TRBV5-1 to TRBJ2-3, with D possibly matching TRBD2 (5 bases). Germline CDR1 reads SGHRS; CDR2 reads YFSETQ. V lost 2 bases and J lost 9, with 13 bases in between. This CDR3 has 13 amino acids. The CDR3: CASSFEGVRTQYF. In DNA form, the CDR3 reads TGCGCCAGCAGCTTTGAGGGAGTTAGAACGCAGTATTTT.

J is TRBJ2-5 and V is TRBV6-5; TRBD2 matches at 11 bases. The CDR3 has 15 amino acids. CDR1 is MNHEY and CDR2 is SVGAGI in the germline V gene. The junction had 7 bases not matched to a gene; V was cut back by 5 bases and J by 5 bases. The CDR3, as DNA: TGTGCCAGCAGTCGAACTAGCGGGAGTAGGGAGACCCAGTACTTC. It is translated as CASSRTSGSRETQYF.

This clone showed up just once. The chain is built from TRBV5-6 and TRBJ1-5; TRBD1 might be the D (5 bases). The CDR3 length is 14 residues. The V end was cut by 5 bases, the J end by 7 bases, with 16 bases between. Germline CDR1 and CDR2: SGHDT and YYEEEE. CDR3 region: CASSYSGGWQPQHF. DNA for the CDR3: TGTGCCAGCAGTTATAGCGGGGGATGGCAGCCCCAGCATTTT.

The J gene is TRBJ2-7, the V gene TRBV18, with TRBD1 matching 10 bases. The V gene's germline CDR1 is KGHSH and CDR2 LQKENI. The CDR3 contains 16 residues. V shed 3 bases and J 6 bases; nucleotides not matched to a gene: 11. This CDR3 reads CASSPIPGQGKSEQYF. As DNA, the CDR3 is TGTGCCAGCTCACCTATCCCGGGACAGGGGAAGAGCGAGCAGTACTTC.

The rearrangement joins TRBV5-1 to TRBJ2-3; D possibly corresponds to TRBD2 (6 bases). V was cut by 0 bases and J by 0 bases, with 11 bases left in between. The germline CDR1 and CDR2 sequences are SGHRS and YFSETQ. The CDR3 is 16 amino acids. For the CDR3, the DNA is TGCGCCAGCAGCTTGGCTACACTAGCTAGCACAGATACGCAGTATTTT. Encoded protein: CASSLATLASTDTQYF.

Of note for this clone: Different DNA sequences within this sample yield the same CDR3. This chain connects TRBV10-3 to TRBJ2-5, with D possibly matching TRBD1 (6 bases). Germline CDR1 reads ENHRY; CDR2 reads SYGVKD. Deletions cut 6 bases from V and 4 bases from J, with 12 bases between. The CDR3 consists of 13 residues. The CDR3 DNA sequence: TGTGCCATCAGGGGTCCCAGGGGAGAGACCCAGTACTTC. It specifies CAIRGPRGETQYF.

The genes are TRBV29-1 and TRBJ1-1, with D possibly matching TRBD1 (5 bases). The CDR3 length is 12 residues. V lost 6 bases to trimming and J lost 7 bases, with 15 bases between them. Germline-derived CDR1 and CDR2 are SQVTM and ANQGSEA. The CDR3 sequence: CSVNPGKLEAFF. For the CDR3, the DNA is TGCAGCGTAAACCCAGGGAAACTTGAAGCTTTCTTT.

In DNA, the CDR3 is TGTGCCAGCAGCTTTCAGGGGGCGGCCCAGTACTTC. It specifies CASSFQGAAQYF. The V gene is TRBV7-2, the J gene TRBJ2-5, with 8 bases lining up with TRBD1. Germline assignment: CDR1 SGHTA and CDR2 FQGNSA. The CDR3 is made up of 12 amino acids. V lost 3 bases to trimming and J lost 9 bases; unmatched junction nucleotides: 3.

The rearrangement joins TRBV4-1 to TRBJ2-3; 9 bases align to TRBD2. The ends lost 0 bases at V and 3 bases at J; junction bases unmatched: 7. In germline, CDR1 is MGHRA, CDR2 YSYEKL. The CDR3 has 17 amino acids. The CDR3 DNA reads as TGCGCCAGCAGCCAAGATAGTGCGAGCGGGAGGACAGATACGCAGTATTTT. Protein: CASSQDSASGRTDTQYF.